The clone carrying this TCR beta chain was seen only a few times. As yet, its antigen is unknown. CDR1 is SGHDN and CDR2 is FVKESK in the germline V gene. This CDR3 is 13 amino acids long. V gave up 10 bases and J gave up 9 bases; unmatched junction bases: 12. TCRdb independently ran MiXCR on the 5' RACE reads; one entry per CDR3 protein. The table lists hundreds of thousands of distinct CDR3 sequences, over 9% of them singletons, with about 15% in the top ten. These data come from a study of T cells after yellow fever vaccination. General study results and limits: Faster peaking, at day 5 versus 15, marked a secondary response that was weaker. CD4 and CD8 compartments shared a small share of clonotypes. Abundant bulk-derived clonotypes could contaminate FACS-sorted repertoires.

The material was PBMCs, obtained on the day of the yellow fever booster vaccination. The genes are TRBV14 and TRBJ2-4; 7 positions match TRBD1. The origin of this receptor is a man under 40 who received the YFV17D yellow fever vaccine. CDR3 sequence reads: CATSTGTPGIQYF. CDR3 in DNA: TGTGCCACCTCGACAGGGACCCCAGGCATTCAGTACTTC.